This T cell receptor (beta chain) was documented in a study of blood T cell repertoires in COVID-19. Whole-study context: Samples came from the United States, Italy and Spain, spanning acute and convalescent COVID-19.

Original methodology: Quantification of nucleated cells was approximated via reference gene primer amplification. Measured with immunoSEQ multiplex PCR; TCRdb has only the in-frame clones, and not every one. Clone size and the V and J calls come from that table; the DNA yielded D and trimming. The sample gives roughly 250,000 clones, about 90% of which show up once; 6% to 7% is in the top ten. The germline V gene has CDR1 LGHNA and CDR2 YSLEER. The CDR3 has 17 residues. V trimming: 0 bases; J trimming: 1 base; junction bases outside the gene matches: 7. The sample holds one count of this clone. Individuals aged about 18 to 89 years were recruited from 24 US areas. Participants' reported clinical history set cohort assignment.

The sequence came from a woman aged 25-40 years with acute COVID-19. The chain combines TRBV4-3 with TRBJ2-3; the match to TRBD2 covers 7 bases. Sequenced: PBMCs or T cells enriched from blood (not recorded which). CDR3 sequence: CASSQEKRDAGTDTQYF. DNA for the CDR3: TGCGCCAGCAGCCAAGAAAAGCGGGACGCCGGCACAGATACGCAGTATTTT.